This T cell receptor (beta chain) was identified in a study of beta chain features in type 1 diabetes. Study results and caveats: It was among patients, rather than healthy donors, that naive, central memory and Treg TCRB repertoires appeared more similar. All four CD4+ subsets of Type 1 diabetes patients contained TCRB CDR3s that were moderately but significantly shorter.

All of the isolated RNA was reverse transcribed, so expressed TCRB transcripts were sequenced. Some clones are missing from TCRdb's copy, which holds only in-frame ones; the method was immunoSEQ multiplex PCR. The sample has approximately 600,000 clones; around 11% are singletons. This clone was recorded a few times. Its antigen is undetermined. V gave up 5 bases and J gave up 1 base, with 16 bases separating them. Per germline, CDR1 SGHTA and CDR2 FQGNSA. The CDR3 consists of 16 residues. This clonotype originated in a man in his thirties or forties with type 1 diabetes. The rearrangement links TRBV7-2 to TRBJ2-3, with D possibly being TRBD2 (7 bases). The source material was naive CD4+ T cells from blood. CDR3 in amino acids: CASSRQSGGGTDTQYF. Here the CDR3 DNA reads TGTGCCAGCAGCCGCCAGTCGGGGGGCGGCACAGATACGCAGTATTTT.